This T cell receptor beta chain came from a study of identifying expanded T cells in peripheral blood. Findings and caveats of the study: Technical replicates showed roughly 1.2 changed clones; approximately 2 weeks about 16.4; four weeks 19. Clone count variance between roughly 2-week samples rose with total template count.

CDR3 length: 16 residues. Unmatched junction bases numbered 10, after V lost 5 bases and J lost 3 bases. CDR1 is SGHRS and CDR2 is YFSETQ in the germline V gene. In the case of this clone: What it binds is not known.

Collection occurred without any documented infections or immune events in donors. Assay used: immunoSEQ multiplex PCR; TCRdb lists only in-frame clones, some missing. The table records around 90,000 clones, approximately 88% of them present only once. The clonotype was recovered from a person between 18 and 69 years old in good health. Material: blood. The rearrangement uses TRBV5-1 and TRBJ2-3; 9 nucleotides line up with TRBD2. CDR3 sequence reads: CASRLPPSGVTDTQYF. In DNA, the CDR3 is TGCGCCAGCAGGCTACCCCCTAGCGGGGTAACAGATACGCAGTATTTT.